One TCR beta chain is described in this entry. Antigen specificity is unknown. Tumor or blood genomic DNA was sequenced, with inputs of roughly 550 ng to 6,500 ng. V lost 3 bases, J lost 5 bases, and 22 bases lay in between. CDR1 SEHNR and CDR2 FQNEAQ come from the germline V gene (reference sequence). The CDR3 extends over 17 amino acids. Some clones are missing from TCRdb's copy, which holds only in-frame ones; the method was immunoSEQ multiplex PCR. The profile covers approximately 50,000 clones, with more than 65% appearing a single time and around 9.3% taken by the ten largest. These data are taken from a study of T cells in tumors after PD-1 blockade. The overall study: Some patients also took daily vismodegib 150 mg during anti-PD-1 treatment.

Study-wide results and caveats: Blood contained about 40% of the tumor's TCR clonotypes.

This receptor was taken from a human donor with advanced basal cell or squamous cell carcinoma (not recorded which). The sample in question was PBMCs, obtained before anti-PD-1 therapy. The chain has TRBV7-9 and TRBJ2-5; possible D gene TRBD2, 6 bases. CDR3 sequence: CASSFPVFGGTRETQYF. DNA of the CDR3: TGTGCCAGCAGCTTTCCGGTTTTTGGGGGGACGCGGGAGACCCAGTACTTC.